This TCR beta chain was recovered during a study of long-term antiretroviral therapy in people with HIV (dated by TCRdb to between 2020 and 2023). A note on the overall study: Collection of the earliest samples took place about a decade ahead of the 2015 WHO recommendation for immediate ART, at a time when ART was typically delayed until CD4 counts fell. A retrospective serial study tested whether ART initiation and durable HIV suppression were associated with changes in peripheral blood TRB repertoire composition and diversity. From over 25 adults with confirmed HIV infection, the cohort provided approximately 190 cryopreserved PBMC samples, gathered serially across a mean of approximately six years (range 1-12). About 40% of the 30 participants with HIV were female. No cross-contamination during QIAcube processing was shown when test extractions of a monoclonal T-cell line were performed alongside a few dozen polyclonal samples. The paper as a whole reports these results and caveats: ART initiation was associated with a significant increase in TRB diversity, but diversity stayed significantly below transplant donor controls even after long-term ART. No data were available on ART adherence, viral resistance or therapy changes, limiting inferences about post-ART repertoire changes. Samples dated from about 2003 to 2018, and the ART regimens used may be less effective than current ones. Narrower CDR3 length ranges were observed in HIV repertoires than in controls, and an antigen-experienced repertoire with only a slight naive shift after ART was suggested by the network structure. The repertoire was dominated across all time points by expanded TRB clones identified before ART initiation, although this dominance was seen to fluctuate and to decrease in many PLHIV after ART. Because PBMC availability was limited, only the TCR beta chain was sequenced, with no alpha chain pairing. Because cell numbers in pre-ART samples were limited, unsorted PBMC were profiled instead of sorted CD4+ and CD8+ T cells.

Participants were included only if at least one PBMC sample before ART initiation and at least two post-ART samples were available. Every participant with HIV received treatment in the United States of America. Before DNA extraction, cryopreserved samples containing roughly 0.9-11 million PBMC were thawed and washed. At the time of the earliest PBMC sample, participants with HIV were aged between about 23 and 54 years. Per participant, PBMC samples came from 1-4 timepoints prior to ART initiation and 2-8 timepoints following ART initiation, for a median of 7 samples. For every participant, serial HIV viral load, CD4+ T-cell count, ART history and demographic data were obtained. Genomic DNA was extracted from unsorted PBMC with a Qiagen kit on a QIAcube, processed in batches of 12 samples. Trimming costs V 6 bases and J 6 bases, and their ends lie 9 bases apart. CDR3 length: 11 amino acids, cysteine to phenylalanine. Just the 33-base CDR3 DNA is kept, in frame starting at base 1. From the germline V gene, CDR1 is MGHDK and CDR2 is SYGVNS.

With regard to this clone: Its antigen remains unidentified. The sample holds no much larger clone one base away, and base qualities are not on file.

Sequencing of the TRB variable region was done with the immunoSEQ hsTCRB v3.0 assay at survey level resolution. The targeted TRB sequencing depth was roughly 40,000-55,000 T-cell genomes per sample. An Illumina MiSeq with a v3 150-cycle kit was used to sequence the pooled TRB libraries. The paper's data handling went like this. Analysis of repertoires was carried out in R inside a reproducible Nextflow workflow spanning QC, data transformation and analysis. LymphoSeq2, an R package for AIRR-Seq data exploration, was used to implement custom analyses. A handful of samples yielding fewer than 5000 total TRB sequences were excluded, leaving 188 analyzed HIV repertoires. Of the 188 retained HIV repertoires, about 60 were collected before and 129 after ART initiation. Repertoires were downsampled to 5000 TRB nucleotide sequences, and summary statistics were averaged over 100 downsampling iterations. The analysis kept only TRB sequences whose CDR3 regions were at least seven amino acids long. Diversity was measured with a Shannon entropy-derived clonality score and the Gini coefficient. Repertoire networks linked the top 5000 CDR3 amino acid sequences whenever two sequences differed by an edit distance of one. For TRB CDR3 amino acid sequences, antigen specificity groups and MHC restriction were predicted with GLIPH2. To flag known CMV, EBV, HIV or tissue antigen associations, CDR3 amino acid sequences were matched against VDJdb and McPAS-TCR. Pre-ART, post-ART and control groups were compared with Wilcoxon signed-rank tests and Holm-Bonferroni correction. TCRdb re-hosts the immuneACCESS table, in-frame sequences only. Its copies lack some clones; in the studies checked, an unresolved V gene accounts for under half of them, and the cause for the rest is not known. V, J and clone size derive from that table, while D and trimming were established from the DNA sequence. The sample records about 26,000 clones, more than 75% of which are singletons. Roughly 9% of the sample is taken by the ten largest.

This clonotype originated in a man aged 40-49 years with HIV. Here the chain combines TRBV25-1 and TRBJ2-7; no D segment can be confidently identified. This material consisted of unsorted PBMCs, taken approximately 4.8 years after starting antiretroviral therapy. The nucleotides are TGTGCCAGCAGCTCCGTCTCCGAGCAGTACTTC. It translates as CASSSVSEQYF.